This paragraph reports one TCR beta chain. Its cognate antigen has yet to be identified. No base quality values were provided; no much bigger clone lies one nucleotide off. Libraries were constructed by 5' RACE. Sequenced using an Illumina HiSeq 2000. A universal primer binding site was added through template switching, and the final cDNA carried a unique molecular identifier so that TCR cDNA molecules could be counted accurately. Specific primers in the conserved constant-segment region were used to synthesize first-strand cDNA for TCR alpha and beta chains. To control for contamination, every cDNA library carried two barcodes: a SMART-Mk sample barcode plus Illumina barcodes. Two successive PCR steps introduced TruSeq adapter sequences along with Illumina sample barcodes. The Illumina HiSeq platform was used with custom primers to sequence TCR alpha and beta cDNA libraries. On the study's bioinformatics: Raw reads were processed with MiGEC to extract unique molecular identifiers, and MiXCR was used to determine CDR3 positions. For each individual, recombination models were inferred using an EM algorithm with the repgenHMM and IGoR tools. The analysis of shared clonotypes was done with the tcR package in R, with sharing normalized by the product of cloneset sizes. To study raw recombination free of thymic and clonal selection effects, out-of-frame nonproductive sequences were analyzed. The public sequencing data were trimmed at Q25 with fastp and processed into clonotypes with MiXCR by TCRdb, which kept only in-frame beta chains. CDR3 protein sequences are deduplicated, and each keeps its most common genes and DNA. It is TCRdb's table, rather than the study itself, that gives the V and J calls and clone size. The sample table holds roughly 630,000 distinct CDR3 sequences, of which roughly 7.1% were seen once. The ten biggest clones cover approximately 1.5% of the sample.

V drops 1 base and J drops 10 bases, leaving 12 bases in between. The germline V gene yields SGHDT for CDR1 and YYEEEE for CDR2. From the cysteine through the phenylalanine, the CDR3 covers 13 amino acids. The entry retains the CDR3 DNA only, 39 bases that are in frame from base 1. The sample originates from a study of identical twins (dated by TCRdb to the mid-2010s). The study in broad terms: TCR alpha and beta repertoires from monozygotic twins, unrelated adults of various ages and cord blood were deep-sequenced to test whether fetal clonotypes persist. To rule out contamination, the twin experiments were replicated at different times with different library preparation protocols. Broader findings and caveats from the paper: Out-of-frame TCR alpha sequences shared between twins showed an excess of low generation-probability sequences compared with coincidental sharing between unrelated individuals. Because the same donors could not be followed over many years, the conclusions relied on cross-sectional statistical analysis. Out-of-frame TCR alpha sharing in monozygotic twins was systematically underestimated by recombination models, whereas sharing between unrelated individuals was in agreement with the recombination models. In beta out-of-frame sequences, excess twin sharing was weaker, because having fewer shared sequences lowered the signal-to-noise ratio. Fewer insertions were carried by abundant cord blood beta clonotypes; a weaker similar trend was observed in young adult naive repertoires, while no such trend was observed in memory repertoires. Invariant T cells such as MAIT and iNKT could partly confound zero-insertion analyses, although diverse VJ usage argued against such confounding for most clonotypes.

Only healthy Caucasian donors were included. The twin cohort consisted of three pairs of female monozygotic twins, all aged 18 to 29 years. The RNA used for TCR libraries was isolated from peripheral blood mononuclear cells. These data also featured in a second study, about yellow fever vaccine responses in identical twins. In that second paper, the authors write: The authors reported that the T cell response to vaccination in identical twins appeared partly convergent and partly personalized. Focusing on identical twins, the study followed the T cell clones that responded to the vaccine, and did so with precision.

In this chain, TRBV5-6 is recombined with TRBJ2-1, with no D gene named confidently. The origin of this receptor is a woman in her late teens or twenties in good health. The source material was PBMCs. CDR3 loop: CASSLPAQTEQFF. Here is the DNA: TGTGCCAGCAGCTTGCCAGCTCAGACCGAGCAGTTCTTC.